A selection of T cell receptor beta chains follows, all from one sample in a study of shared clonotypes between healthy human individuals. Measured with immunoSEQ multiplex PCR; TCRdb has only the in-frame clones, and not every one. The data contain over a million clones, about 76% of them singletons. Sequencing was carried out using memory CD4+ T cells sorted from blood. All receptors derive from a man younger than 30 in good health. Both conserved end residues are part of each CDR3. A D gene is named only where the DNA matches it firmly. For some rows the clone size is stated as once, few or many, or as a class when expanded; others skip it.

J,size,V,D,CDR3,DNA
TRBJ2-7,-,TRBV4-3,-,CASSQDPYRTTLKYEQYF,TGCGCCAGCAGCCAAGATCCGTACAGGACTACCCTTAAGTACGAGCAGTACTTC
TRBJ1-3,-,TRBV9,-,CASSYSGASGNTIYF,TGTGCCAGCAGCTATTCAGGGGCCTCTGGAAACACCATATATTTT
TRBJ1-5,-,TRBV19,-,CASSRTVGTQHF,TGTGCCAGTAGTAGGACCGTGGGGACCCAGCATTTT
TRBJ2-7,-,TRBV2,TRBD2,CAVPGGASEQYF,TGTGCAGTACCGGGGGGGGCCTCCGAGCAGTACTTC
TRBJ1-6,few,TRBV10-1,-,CASSESGGESPLHF,TGCGCCAGCAGTGAGTCAGGGGGGGAATCACCCCTCCACTTT
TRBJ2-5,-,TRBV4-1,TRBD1,CASSKGDRQGPGETQYF,TGCGCCAGCAGCAAGGGGGATAGACAGGGGCCGGGGGAGACCCAGTACTTC
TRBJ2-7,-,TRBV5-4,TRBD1,CASSLRTSGTGSSYEQYF,TGTGCCAGCAGCTTGAGGACCTCTGGGACAGGGTCCTCCTACGAGCAGTACTTC
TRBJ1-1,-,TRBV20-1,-,CSALGTEAFF,TGCAGTGCTTTGGGGACTGAAGCTTTCTTT
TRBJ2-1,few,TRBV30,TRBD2,CAWSVKSTSGGGEQFF,TGTGCCTGGAGTGTCAAAAGTACTAGCGGTGGGGGTGAGCAGTTCTTC
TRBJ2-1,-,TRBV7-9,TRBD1,CASSSDQTGNYNEQFF,TGTGCCAGCAGCTCGGACCAGACAGGGAACTACAATGAGCAGTTCTTC
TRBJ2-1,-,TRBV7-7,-,CASSVGVAAKRNEQFF,TGTGCTAGCAGCGTAGGGGTAGCGGCGAAGAGAAATGAGCAGTTCTTC
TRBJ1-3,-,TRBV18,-,CASSPPSSSTIYF,TGTGCCAGCTCACCACCGAGTAGTAGCACCATATATTTT
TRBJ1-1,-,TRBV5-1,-,CASSSEMNTEAFF,TGCGCCAGCAGCTCTGAGATGAACACTGAAGCTTTCTTT
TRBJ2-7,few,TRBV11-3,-,CASSLDGYEQYF,TGTGCCAGCAGCCTAGACGGCTACGAGCAGTACTTC
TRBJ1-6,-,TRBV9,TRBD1,CASSVWDRNNSPLHF,TGTGCCAGCAGCGTATGGGACAGAAATAATTCACCCCTCCACTTT
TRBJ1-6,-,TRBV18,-,CASSPGHPKPLHF,TGTGCCAGCTCACCGGGACATCCAAAACCCCTCCACTTT
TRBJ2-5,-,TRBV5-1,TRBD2,CASSLSGLEETQYF,TGCGCCAGCAGCCTTAGCGGGCTGGAAGAGACCCAGTACTTC
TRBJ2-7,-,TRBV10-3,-,CATNLGQSYEQYF,TGTGCCACAAACCTAGGACAGTCCTACGAGCAGTACTTC
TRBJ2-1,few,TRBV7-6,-,CASSLAPKEGLPSSYNEQFF,TGTGCCAGCAGCTTAGCACCCAAAGAGGGCCTACCGAGCTCCTACAATGAGCAGTTCTTC
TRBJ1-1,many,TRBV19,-,CATQRGGNTEAFF,TGTGCCACCCAAAGAGGGGGGAACACTGAAGCTTTCTTT
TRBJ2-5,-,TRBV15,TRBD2,CATSTRALAGWQETQYF,TGTGCCACCAGCACGAGAGCCTTAGCGGGGTGGCAAGAGACCCAGTACTTC
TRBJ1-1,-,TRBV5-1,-,CASRLENTEAFF,TGCGCCAGCAGACTAGAGAACACTGAAGCTTTCTTT
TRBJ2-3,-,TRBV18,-,CASSPTFASTDTQYF,TGTGCCAGCTCACCGACTTTTGCTAGCACAGATACGCAGTATTTT
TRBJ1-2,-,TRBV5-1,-,CASSTTANGGGYTF,TGCGCCAGCAGCACCACGGCGAACGGGGGTGGCTACACCTTC
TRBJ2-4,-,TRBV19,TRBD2,CASSIRTSGIGVAKNIQYF,TGTGCCAGTAGTATCCGGACTAGCGGGATCGGCGTAGCCAAAAACATTCAGTACTTC
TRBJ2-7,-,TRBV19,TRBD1,CASTPGQGLNEQYF,TGTGCCAGTACCCCGGGACAGGGATTGAACGAGCAGTACTTC
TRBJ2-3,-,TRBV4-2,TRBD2,CASSQEQSGGARDTQYF,TGTGCCAGCAGCCAAGAGCAGAGCGGGGGGGCCAGAGATACGCAGTATTTT
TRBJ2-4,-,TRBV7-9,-,CASSFELAKNIQYF,TGTGCCAGCAGCTTCGAATTAGCCAAAAACATTCAGTACTTC
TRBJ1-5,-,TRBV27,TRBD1,CASSSWTGDQPQHF,TGTGCCAGCAGTTCGTGGACAGGGGATCAGCCCCAGCATTTT
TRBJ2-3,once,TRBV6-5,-,CASSRELGGTQYF,TGTGCCAGCAGTCGAGAACTAGGGGGGACGCAGTATTTT
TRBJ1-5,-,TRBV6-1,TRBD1,CASFDRGWNQPQHF,TGTGCCAGCTTCGACAGGGGATGGAATCAGCCCCAGCATTTT
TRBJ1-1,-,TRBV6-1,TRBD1,CASRKDREVEAFF,TGTGCCAGCAGGAAGGACAGGGAGGTTGAAGCTTTCTTT
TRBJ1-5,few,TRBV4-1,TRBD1,CASSQAPGQGAQPQHF,TGCGCCAGCAGCCAAGCGCCAGGACAGGGTGCACAGCCCCAGCATTTT
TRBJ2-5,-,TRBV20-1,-,CSAWTAETQYF,TGCAGTGCTTGGACCGCAGAGACCCAGTACTTC
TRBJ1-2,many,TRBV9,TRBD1,CASSVGDRTNYGYTF,TGTGCCAGCAGCGTAGGGGACAGGACGAACTATGGCTACACCTTC
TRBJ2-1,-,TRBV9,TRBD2,CASSSRTSGRGSEQFF,TGTGCCAGCAGCTCCAGGACTAGCGGAAGGGGAAGTGAGCAGTTCTTC
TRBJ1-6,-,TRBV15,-,CATSSGGRFLHF,TGTGCCACCAGCAGTGGGGGTCGGTTCCTCCACTTT
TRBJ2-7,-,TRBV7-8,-,CASSLGRRSSYEQYF,TGTGCCAGCAGCTTAGGACGTAGGAGCTCCTACGAGCAGTACTTC
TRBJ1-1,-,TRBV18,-,CASSPGATNTEAFF,TGTGCCAGCTCACCCGGGGCAACGAACACTGAAGCTTTCTTT
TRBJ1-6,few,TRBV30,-,CAWRGAGGGNSPLHF,TGTGCCTGGAGGGGTGCGGGGGGCGGAAATTCACCCCTCCACTTT
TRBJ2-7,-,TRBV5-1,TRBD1,CASSLGGQGSYEQYF,TGCGCCAGCAGCTTGGGAGGACAGGGTTCCTACGAGCAGTACTTC
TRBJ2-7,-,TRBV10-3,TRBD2,CAIRTSGGYEQYF,TGTGCCATCAGGACTAGCGGGGGGTACGAGCAGTACTTC
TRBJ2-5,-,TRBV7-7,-,CASSLGLLETQYF,TGTGCTAGCAGCCTAGGACTGCTCGAGACCCAGTACTTC
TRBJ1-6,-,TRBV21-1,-,CASSPTPPDGAFVNSPLHF,TGTGCCAGCAGCCCAACGCCCCCTGATGGGGCGTTCGTTAATTCACCCCTCCACTTT
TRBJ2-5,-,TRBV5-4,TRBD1,CASSQPGQGGETQYF,TGTGCCAGCAGCCAACCGGGACAGGGAGGGGAGACCCAGTACTTC
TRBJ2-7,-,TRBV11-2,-,CASSLVGAEQYF,TGTGCCAGCAGCTTAGTGGGTGCCGAGCAGTACTTC
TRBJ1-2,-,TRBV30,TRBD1,CAWSPDRVYGYTF,TGTGCCTGGAGTCCCGACAGGGTCTATGGCTACACCTTC
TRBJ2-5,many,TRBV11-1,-,CASSGGGRETQYF,TGTGCCAGCAGCGGGGGGGGCCGAGAGACCCAGTACTTC
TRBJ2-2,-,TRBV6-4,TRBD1,CASKPDRVTGELFF,TGTGCCAGCAAACCCGACAGGGTGACCGGGGAGCTGTTTTTT
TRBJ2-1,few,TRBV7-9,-,CASSPHPQGGRNEQFF,TGTGCCAGCAGCCCTCACCCCCAGGGGGGGCGGAATGAGCAGTTCTTC
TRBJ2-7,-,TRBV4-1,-,CASSHQNKAPYEQYF,TGCGCCAGCAGCCATCAGAATAAAGCGCCCTACGAGCAGTACTTC
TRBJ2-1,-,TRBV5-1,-,CASSARNGGQSYNEQFF,TGCGCCAGCAGCGCGAGAAACGGGGGACAGAGTTACAATGAGCAGTTCTTC
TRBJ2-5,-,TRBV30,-,CAWSVYPTRGETQYF,TGTGCCTGGAGTGTATATCCCACCCGGGGAGAGACCCAGTACTTC